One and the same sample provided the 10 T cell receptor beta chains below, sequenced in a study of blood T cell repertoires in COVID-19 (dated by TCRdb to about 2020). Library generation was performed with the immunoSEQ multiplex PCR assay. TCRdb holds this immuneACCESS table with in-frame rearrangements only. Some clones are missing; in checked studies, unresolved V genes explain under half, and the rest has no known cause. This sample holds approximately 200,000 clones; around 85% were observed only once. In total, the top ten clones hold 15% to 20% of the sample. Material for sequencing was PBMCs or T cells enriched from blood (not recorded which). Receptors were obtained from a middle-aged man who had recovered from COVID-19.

As DNA, the CDR3 is TGCGCCAATCCCATAGGGGGGGCCCCTATGAACACTGAAGCTTTCTTT. Protein sequence: CANPIGGAPMNTEAFF. The chain uses TRBV23-1 and TRBJ1-1, with a tentative D call TRBD1 (6 bases). TRBV23-1 is sorted into the ORF group, with uncertain function. The CDR3 length is 16 residues. Trimming pared 10 bases from V and 0 bases from J, leaving 21 bases between.

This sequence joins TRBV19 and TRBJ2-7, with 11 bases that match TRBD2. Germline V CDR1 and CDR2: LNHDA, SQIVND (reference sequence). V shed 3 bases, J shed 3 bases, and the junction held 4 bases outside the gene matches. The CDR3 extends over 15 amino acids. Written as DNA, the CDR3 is TGTGCCAGTAGTATTACTAGCGGGAGTAACTACGAGCAGTACTTC. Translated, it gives CASSITSGSNYEQYF.

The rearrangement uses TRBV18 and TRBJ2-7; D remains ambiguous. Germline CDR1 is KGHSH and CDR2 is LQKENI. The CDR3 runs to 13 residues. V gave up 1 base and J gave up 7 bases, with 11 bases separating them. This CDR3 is CASSPQDPSEQYF. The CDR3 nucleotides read TGTGCCAGCTCACCACAAGACCCTAGTGAGCAGTACTTC.

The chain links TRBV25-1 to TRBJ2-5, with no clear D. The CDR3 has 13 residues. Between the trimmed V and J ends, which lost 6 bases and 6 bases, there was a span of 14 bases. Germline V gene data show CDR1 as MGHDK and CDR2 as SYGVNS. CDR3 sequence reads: CASRTDILQTQYF. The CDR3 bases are TGTGCCAGCAGGACCGACATCCTCCAGACCCAGTACTTC.

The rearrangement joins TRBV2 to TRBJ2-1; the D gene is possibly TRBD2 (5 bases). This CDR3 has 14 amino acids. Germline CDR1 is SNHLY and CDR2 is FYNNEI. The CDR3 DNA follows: TGTGCTGAGGGCCCATTTAGCTCCTACAATGAGCAGTTCTTC. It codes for CAEGPFSSYNEQFF.

CDR3 sequence (DNA): TGCAGCGTTCCCTACGGGGTTAATCAGCCCCAGCATTTT. Amino acids: CSVPYGVNQPQHF. The chain joins TRBV29-1 to TRBJ1-5, with unresolved D. The length of the CDR3 is 13 residues. The germline V and J ends were trimmed by 5 bases and 4 bases, with 12 bases remaining between them. Germline V gene sequence: CDR1 SQVTM, CDR2 ANQGSEA. Full variable domain (missing parts from reference TRBV29-1 and TRBJ1-5): SAVISQKPSRDICQRGTSLTIQCQVDSQVTMMFWYRQQPGQSLTLIATANQGSEATYESGFVIDKFPISRPNLTFSTLTVSNMSPEDSSIYLCSVPYGVNQPQHFGDGTRLSIL.

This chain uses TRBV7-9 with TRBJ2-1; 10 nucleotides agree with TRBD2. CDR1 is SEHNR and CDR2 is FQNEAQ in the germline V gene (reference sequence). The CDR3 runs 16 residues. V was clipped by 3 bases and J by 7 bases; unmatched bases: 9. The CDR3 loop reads CASSLAASGSLNEQFF. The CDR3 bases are TGTGCCAGCAGCTTGGCGGCTAGCGGGAGTCTAAATGAGCAGTTCTTC.

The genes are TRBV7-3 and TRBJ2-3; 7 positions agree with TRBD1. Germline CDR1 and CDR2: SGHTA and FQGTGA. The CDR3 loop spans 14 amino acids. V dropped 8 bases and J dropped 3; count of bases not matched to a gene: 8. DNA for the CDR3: TGTGCCAGCTCCCGGGACAGTGGAACAGATACGCAGTATTTT. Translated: CASSRDSGTDTQYF.

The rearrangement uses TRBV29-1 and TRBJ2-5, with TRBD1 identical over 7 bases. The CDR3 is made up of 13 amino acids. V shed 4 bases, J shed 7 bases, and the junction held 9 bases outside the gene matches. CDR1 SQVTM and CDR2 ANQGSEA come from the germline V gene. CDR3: CSVAEEAGGTQYF. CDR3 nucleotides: TGCAGCGTTGCCGAAGAGGCAGGGGGGACCCAGTACTTC.

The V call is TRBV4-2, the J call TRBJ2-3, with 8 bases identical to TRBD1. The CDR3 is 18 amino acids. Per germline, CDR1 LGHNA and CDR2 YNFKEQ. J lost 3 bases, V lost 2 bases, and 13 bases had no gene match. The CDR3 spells CASSQQLSTGTGTDTQYF. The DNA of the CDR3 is TGTGCCAGCAGCCAACAGTTAAGTACAGGGACAGGTACAGATACGCAGTATTTT.